The rows below give T cell receptor beta chains drawn from one sample of a study of response to subunit inactivated influenza vaccine. TCRdb passed the RT-PCR reads through MiXCR, listing each CDR3 protein once. Among roughly 710,000 distinct CDR3 sequences listed, less than 15% were seen once. The material was PBMCs from blood, obtained less than 15 days before vaccination. These TCRs come from a man between 45 and 60 years old who received an inactivated influenza vaccine. The CDR3 runs from the conserved cysteine through the conserved F or W.

>TRBV10-2|TRBJ2-3
CASSDGIVPQYF
>TRBV2|TRBJ2-7
CASSSESSYEQYF
>TRBV7-2|TRBJ2-1
CASSSPGLGFNEQFF
>TRBV9|TRBJ2-1
CASSVVASWSNEQFF
>TRBV20-1|TRBJ2-7
CSAYLSTGRYEQYF
>TRBV18|TRBJ2-1
CASSPGQTNEQFF
>TRBV20-1|TRBJ1-5
CSARGQIYSNQPQHF
>TRBV5-5|TRBJ2-4
CASSTYDGNIQYF
>TRBV5-1|TRBJ2-1
CASSLGDTYNEQFF
>TRBV12-3/TRBV12-4|TRBJ2-1
CASIIGSRNDNEQFF
>TRBV5-1|TRBJ2-7
CASSFGSWGDHEQYF
>TRBV6-1|TRBJ2-1
CASKPPEGGGAYNEQFF
>TRBV7-8|TRBJ2-6
CASSSGQGYAGANVLTF
>TRBV6-2/TRBV6-3|TRBJ1-5
CASSLTLHQPQHF
>TRBV7-9|TRBJ1-2
CASSPFLVQGYTF
>TRBV6-5|TRBJ2-2
CASSYGVWGGATGELFF
>TRBV20-1|TRBJ2-2
CSASGGASAGELFF
>TRBV4-2|TRBJ2-3
CASSQEGRRGQVTDTQYF
>TRBV13|TRBJ2-3
CASSYSPTSGRASRDTQYF
>TRBV4-2|TRBJ2-1
CASSQDRASAYNEQFF
>TRBV5-5|TRBJ2-1
CASSLGARLSYNEQFF
>TRBV5-1|TRBJ2-3
CASSIRLDPDTQYF
>TRBV9|TRBJ1-2
CASSVDRGPYGYTF
>TRBV6-5|TRBJ2-7
CASGPRDTKQYF
>TRBV12-3/TRBV12-4|TRBJ1-5
CASAPRAGGSQPQHF
>TRBV28|TRBJ2-3
CASSPLSDTQYF
>TRBV5-1|TRBJ2-7
CASSDRTSKIHEQYF
>TRBV7-6|TRBJ1-5
CASSLAGFQPQHF
>TRBV7-9|TRBJ2-1
CASSVPGTRNEQFF
>TRBV20-1|TRBJ1-5
CSARGTGIQPQHF
>TRBV10-3|TRBJ2-3
CAISHSGSSPDTQYF
>TRBV9|TRBJ2-4
CASSVSRQGDIQYF
>TRBV29-1|TRBJ2-3
CSVGKVATEDTQYF
>TRBV12-3/TRBV12-4|TRBJ2-5
CASRDLETQYF
>TRBV2|TRBJ2-1
CASSDLAGIYNEQFF
>TRBV12-3/TRBV12-4|TRBJ2-3
CASRGLGDTQYF
>TRBV5-1|TRBJ2-3
CASSLRTGPDTQYF
>TRBV28|TRBJ2-5
CASSLSESGPTVQETQYF
>TRBV19|TRBJ2-2
CASSTQDGELFF
>TRBV28|TRBJ1-1
CASSTTGVNTEAFF
>TRBV20-1|TRBJ2-7
CSAGQGNSYEQYF
>TRBV7-2|TRBJ2-3
CASSPRSSGGSDTQYF
>TRBV27|TRBJ2-7
CASSSQINYEQYF
>TRBV5-1|TRBJ2-5
CASQGLAGGSNEETQYF
>TRBV6-5|TRBJ1-1
CASSYLKANTEAFF
>TRBV19|TRBJ2-1
CASKIRGTDPYNEQFF
>TRBV25-1|TRBJ2-7
CASSTGFSYEQYF
>TRBV25-1|TRBJ2-4
CASRPQGDIENIQYF
>TRBV6-5|TRBJ2-7
CASSYGGRDRPYEQYF
>TRBV20-1|TRBJ2-1
CSAPSRDTHYNEQFF
>TRBV7-9|TRBJ2-1
CASSLLSGRASNEQFF
>TRBV28|TRBJ1-1
CASSLLSMNTEAFF